This passage covers 2 T cell receptor beta chains from one sample sequenced in a study of human T cells and chemical hapten exposure (dated by TCRdb to the early 2020s). The method was RACE. The instrument given in TCRdb is NextSeq 500. TCRdb reprocessed the public reads (quality trimming at Q25 with fastp, clone calling with MiXCR) and kept in-frame beta chains. Every entry covers one CDR3 protein and lists the most common genes and DNA from its rows. The table for this sample lists fewer than 85,000 distinct CDR3 sequences; 11% of them were counted only once. Of the sample, more than 1.5% is held by the ten largest clones. The time point label on this specimen signifies: patch test 2, 6 weeks after DPC sensitization. The treatment or condition tag for this specimen amounts to: therapeutic diphenylcyclopropenone sensitization with weekly scalp DPC. Sequences were derived from whole blood, sampled in connection with sensitization to the hapten diphenylcyclopropenone (DPC). The receptor source for this set is a man between 18 and 35 years old with alopecia areata. Some clones in this sample may be carry-over from other donors' samples.

This clonotype was seen a handful of times. The rearrangement links TRBV7-7 to TRBJ2-2; the D gene is possibly TRBD1 (5 bases). Germline loops: CDR1 SSHAT, CDR2 FNYEAQ (reference sequence). Trimming left V 5 bases short and J 8 bases short, with 24 bases between. The CDR3 is 17 residues long. In DNA, the CDR3 is TGTGCCAGCAGCGACCAGGGTCCTCTTTCCCTGCGTGGGGAGCTGTTTTTT. Encoded protein: CASSDQGPLSLRGELFF.

This clonotype was seen more than once but under ten times. The V gene is TRBV6-1, the J gene TRBJ2-1; 8 nucleotides line up with TRBD1. V lost 1 base to trimming and J lost 2 bases; unmatched junction nucleotides: 4. Germline V gene lookup returns CDR1 MNHNS and CDR2 SASEGT. The CDR3 contains 16 residues. The CDR3 DNA follows: TGTGCCAGCAGTGAAGGGGACAGGCTCACCTACAATGAGCAGTTCTTC. This codes for CASSEGDRLTYNEQFF.